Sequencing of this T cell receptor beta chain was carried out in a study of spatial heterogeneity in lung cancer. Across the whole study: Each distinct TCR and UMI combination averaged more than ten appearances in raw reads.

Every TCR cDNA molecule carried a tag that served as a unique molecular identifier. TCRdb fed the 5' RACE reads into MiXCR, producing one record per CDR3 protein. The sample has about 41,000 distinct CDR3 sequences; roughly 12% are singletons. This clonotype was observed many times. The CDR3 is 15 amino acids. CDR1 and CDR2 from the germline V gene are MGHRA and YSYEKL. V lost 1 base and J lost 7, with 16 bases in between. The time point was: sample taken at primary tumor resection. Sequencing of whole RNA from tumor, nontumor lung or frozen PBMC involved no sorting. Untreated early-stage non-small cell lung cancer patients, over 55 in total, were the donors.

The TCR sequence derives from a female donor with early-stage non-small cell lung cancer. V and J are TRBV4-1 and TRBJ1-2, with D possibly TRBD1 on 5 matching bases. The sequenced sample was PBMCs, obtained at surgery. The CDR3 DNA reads TGCGCCAGCAGCCAAGGAGAAAGGGGCGTCGGTGGCTACACCTTC. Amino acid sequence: CASSQGERGVGGYTF.